Reported below is one T cell receptor beta chain. This entry belongs to a study of T-cell reconstitution after alpha-beta-depleted transplantation in children. TCRbeta library construction was performed incorporating unique molecular identifiers. TCRdb re-called the PCR reads through MiXCR, storing one row per CDR3 protein. The table has about 610,000 distinct CDR3 sequences, about 10% seen once. The specimen was PBMCs from the stem cell graft donor, collected from the stem cell graft. This TCR was sampled from a human donor who donated a stem cell graft to a child with acute myeloid leukemia.

The CDR3 DNA reads TGCGCCAGCACTCCCCGGACTAGCTCCTACAATGAGCAGTTCTTC. It codes for CASTPRTSSYNEQFF. The gene calls are TRBV5-1 and TRBJ2-1, with TRBD2 identical over 7 bases. CDR1 and CDR2 from the germline V gene are SGHRS and YFSETQ. There are 15 residues in the CDR3. The ends lost 6 bases at V and 0 bases at J; junction bases unmatched: 6.